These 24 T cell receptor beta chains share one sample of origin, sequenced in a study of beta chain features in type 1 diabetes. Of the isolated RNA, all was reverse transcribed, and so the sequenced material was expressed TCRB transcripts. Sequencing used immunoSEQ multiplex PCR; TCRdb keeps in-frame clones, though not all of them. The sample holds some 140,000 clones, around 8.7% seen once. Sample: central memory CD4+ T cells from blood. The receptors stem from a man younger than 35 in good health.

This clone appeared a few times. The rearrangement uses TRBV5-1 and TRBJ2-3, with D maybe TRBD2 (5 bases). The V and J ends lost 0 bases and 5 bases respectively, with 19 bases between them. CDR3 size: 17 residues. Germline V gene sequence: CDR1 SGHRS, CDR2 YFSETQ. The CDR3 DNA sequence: TGCGCCAGCAGCTTGGAAATCCGGGAAATGCAACAAGATACGCAGTATTTT. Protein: CASSLEIREMQQDTQYF.

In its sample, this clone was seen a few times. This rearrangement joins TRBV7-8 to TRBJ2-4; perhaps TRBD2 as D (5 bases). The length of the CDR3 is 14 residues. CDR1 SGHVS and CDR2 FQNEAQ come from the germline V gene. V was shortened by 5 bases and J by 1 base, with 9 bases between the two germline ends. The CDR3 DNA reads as TGTGCCAGCAGCCTCGGGGAGGCCAAAAACATTCAGTACTTC. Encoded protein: CASSLGEAKNIQYF.

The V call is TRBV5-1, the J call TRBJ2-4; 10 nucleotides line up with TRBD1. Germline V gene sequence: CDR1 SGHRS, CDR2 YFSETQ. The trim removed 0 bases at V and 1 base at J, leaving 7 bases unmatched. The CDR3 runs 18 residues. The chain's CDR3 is CASSLAPGQGNAKNIQYF. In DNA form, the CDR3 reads TGCGCCAGCAGCTTGGCCCCGGGACAGGGGAACGCCAAAAACATTCAGTACTTC. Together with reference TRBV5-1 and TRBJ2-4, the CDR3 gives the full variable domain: KAGVTQTPRYLIKTRGQQVTLSCSPISGHRSVSWYQQTPGQGLQFLFEYFSETQRNKGNFPGRFSGRQFSNSRSEMNVSTLELGDSALYLCASSLAPGQGNAKNIQYFGAGTRLSVL.

CDR3 sequence reads: CASSYRETGRGEQFF. The DNA for the CDR3 is TGTGCCAGCAGTTACCGGGAGACAGGGCGGGGTGAGCAGTTCTTC. V usage is TRBV6-5 and J usage is TRBJ2-1, with D tentatively TRBD1 (7 bases). Germline CDR1 MNHEY, CDR2 SVGAGI. Trimming took 2 bases from V and 9 from J, leaving 17 bases between them. CDR3 length equals 15 residues.

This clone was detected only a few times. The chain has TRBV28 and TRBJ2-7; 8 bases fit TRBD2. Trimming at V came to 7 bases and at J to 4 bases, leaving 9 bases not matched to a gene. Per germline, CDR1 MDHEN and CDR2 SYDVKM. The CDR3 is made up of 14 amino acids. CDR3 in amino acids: CASTRGGSVYEQYF. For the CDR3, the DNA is TGTGCCAGCACACGGGGGGGTTCGGTTTACGAGCAGTACTTC.

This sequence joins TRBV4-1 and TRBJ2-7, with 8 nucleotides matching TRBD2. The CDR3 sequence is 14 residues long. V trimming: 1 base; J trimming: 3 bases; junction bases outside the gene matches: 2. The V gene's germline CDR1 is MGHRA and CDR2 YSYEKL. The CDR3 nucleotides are TGCGCCAGCAGCCAAGTGGGGACTAGCTACGAGCAGTACTTC. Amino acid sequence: CASSQVGTSYEQYF.

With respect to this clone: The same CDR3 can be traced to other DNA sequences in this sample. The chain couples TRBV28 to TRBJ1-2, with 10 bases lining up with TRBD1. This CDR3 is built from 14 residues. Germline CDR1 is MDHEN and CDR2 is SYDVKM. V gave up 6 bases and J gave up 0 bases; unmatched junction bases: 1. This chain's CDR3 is CASRTGGANYGYTF. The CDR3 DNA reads TGTGCCAGCAGGACAGGGGGCGCTAACTATGGCTACACCTTC.

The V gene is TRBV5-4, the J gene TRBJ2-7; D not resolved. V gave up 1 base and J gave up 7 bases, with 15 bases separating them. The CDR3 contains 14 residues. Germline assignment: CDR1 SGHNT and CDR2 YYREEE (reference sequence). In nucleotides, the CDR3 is TGTGCCAGCAGCTTGAGTGGCAGTTCCTGGGAGCAGTACTTC. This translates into CASSLSGSSWEQYF.

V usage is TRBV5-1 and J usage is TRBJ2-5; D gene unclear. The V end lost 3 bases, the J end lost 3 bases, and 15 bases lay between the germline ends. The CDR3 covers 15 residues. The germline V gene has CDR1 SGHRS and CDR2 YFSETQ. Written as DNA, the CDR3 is TGCGCCAGCAGCTCCCCCTTGTTTGGAGAAGAGACCCAGTACTTC. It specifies CASSSPLFGEETQYF.

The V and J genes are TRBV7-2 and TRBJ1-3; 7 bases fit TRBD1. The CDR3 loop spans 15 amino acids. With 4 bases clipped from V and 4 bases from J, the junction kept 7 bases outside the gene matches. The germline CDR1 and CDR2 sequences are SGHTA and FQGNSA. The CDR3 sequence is CASSSRQGSGNTIYF. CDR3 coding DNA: TGTGCCAGCAGCTCCCGACAGGGCTCCGGAAACACCATATATTTT.

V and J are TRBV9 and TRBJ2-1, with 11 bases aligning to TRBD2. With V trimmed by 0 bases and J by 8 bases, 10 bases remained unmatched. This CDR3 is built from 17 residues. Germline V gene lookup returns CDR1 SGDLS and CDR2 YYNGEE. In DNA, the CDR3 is TGTGCCAGCAGCGTAGTCCCTCTAGCGGGGGGCAGGGATGAGCAGTTCTTC. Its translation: CASSVVPLAGGRDEQFF.

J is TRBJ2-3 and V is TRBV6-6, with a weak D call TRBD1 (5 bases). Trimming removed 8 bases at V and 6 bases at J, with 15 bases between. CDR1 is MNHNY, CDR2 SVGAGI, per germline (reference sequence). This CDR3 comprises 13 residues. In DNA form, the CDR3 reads TGTGCCAGCTCCCCATTGGGGCGGGATACGCAGTATTTT. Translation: CASSPLGRDTQYF.

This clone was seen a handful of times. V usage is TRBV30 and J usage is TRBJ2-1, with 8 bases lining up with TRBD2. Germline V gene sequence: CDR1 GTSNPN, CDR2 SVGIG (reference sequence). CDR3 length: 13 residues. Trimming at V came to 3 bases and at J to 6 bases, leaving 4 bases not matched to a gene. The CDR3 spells CAWRGGGRNEQFF. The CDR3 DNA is TGTGCCTGGAGGGGCGGGGGGCGCAATGAGCAGTTCTTC.

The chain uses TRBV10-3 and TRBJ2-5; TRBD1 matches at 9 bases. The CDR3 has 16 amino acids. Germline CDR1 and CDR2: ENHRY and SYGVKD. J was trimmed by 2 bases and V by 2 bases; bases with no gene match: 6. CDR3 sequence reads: CAISEGQGLGQETQYF. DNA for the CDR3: TGTGCCATCAGTGAGGGACAGGGGTTAGGGCAAGAGACCCAGTACTTC.

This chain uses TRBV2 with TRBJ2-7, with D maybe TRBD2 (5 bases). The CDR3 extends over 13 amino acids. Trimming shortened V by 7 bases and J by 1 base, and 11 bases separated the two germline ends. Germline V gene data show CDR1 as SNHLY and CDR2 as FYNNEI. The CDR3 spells CASNAGNSYEQYF. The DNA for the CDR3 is TGTGCCAGCAACGCCGGGAATTCCTACGAGCAGTACTTC.

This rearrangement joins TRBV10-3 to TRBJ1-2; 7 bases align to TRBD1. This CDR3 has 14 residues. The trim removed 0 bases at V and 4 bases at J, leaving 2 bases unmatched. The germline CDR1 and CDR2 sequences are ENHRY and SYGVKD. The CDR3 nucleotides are TGTGCCATCAGTGAGTCGGGGGACAGCTATGGCTACACCTTC. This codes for CAISESGDSYGYTF.

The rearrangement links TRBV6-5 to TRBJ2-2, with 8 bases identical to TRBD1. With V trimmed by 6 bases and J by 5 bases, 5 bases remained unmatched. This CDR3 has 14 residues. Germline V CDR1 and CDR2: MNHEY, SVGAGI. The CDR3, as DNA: TGTGCCAGCAGAGTCGACAGGGGAACCGGGGAGCTGTTTTTT. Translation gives CASRVDRGTGELFF.

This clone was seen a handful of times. CDR3 protein: CASSLEYYTYEQYF. The CDR3 nucleotides are TGTGCCAGCAGCTTGGAATATTACACCTACGAGCAGTACTTC. The chain couples TRBV5-5 to TRBJ2-7; D is unresolved. The germline V gene has CDR1 SGHKS and CDR2 YYEKEE (reference sequence). V was trimmed by 0 bases and J by 2 bases, leaving 9 bases between them. The CDR3 totals 14 residues.

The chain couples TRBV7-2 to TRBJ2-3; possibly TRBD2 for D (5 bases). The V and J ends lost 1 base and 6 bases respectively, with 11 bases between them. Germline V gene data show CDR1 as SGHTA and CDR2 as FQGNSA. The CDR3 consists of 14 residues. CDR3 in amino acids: CASSLGLSGDTQYF. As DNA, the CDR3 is TGTGCCAGCAGCTTAGGTCTCAGCGGCGATACGCAGTATTTT.

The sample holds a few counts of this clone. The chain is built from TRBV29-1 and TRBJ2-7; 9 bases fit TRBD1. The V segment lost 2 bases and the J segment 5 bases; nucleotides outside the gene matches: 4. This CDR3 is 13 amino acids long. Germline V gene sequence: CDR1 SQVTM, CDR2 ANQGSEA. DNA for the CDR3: TGCAGCGTTGAAAGGGACAGGGAACACGAGCAGTACTTC. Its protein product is CSVERDREHEQYF.

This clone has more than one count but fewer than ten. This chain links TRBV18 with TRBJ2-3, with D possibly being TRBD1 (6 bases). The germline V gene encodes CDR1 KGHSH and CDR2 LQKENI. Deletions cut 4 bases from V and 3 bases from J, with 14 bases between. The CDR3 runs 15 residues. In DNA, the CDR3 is TGTGCCAGCTCACTTCGGACAGAAAGGACAGATACGCAGTATTTT. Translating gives CASSLRTERTDTQYF.

DNA for the CDR3: TGTGCCAGCAGCCAACGGACTGGGCAAGAGACCCAGTACTTC. Protein: CASSQRTGQETQYF. The chain is built from TRBV4-2 and TRBJ2-5; TRBD2 is a possible D gene (5 bases). V was trimmed by 2 bases and J by 2 bases, leaving 9 bases between them. The CDR3 runs to 14 residues. The V gene's germline CDR1 is LGHNA and CDR2 YNFKEQ.

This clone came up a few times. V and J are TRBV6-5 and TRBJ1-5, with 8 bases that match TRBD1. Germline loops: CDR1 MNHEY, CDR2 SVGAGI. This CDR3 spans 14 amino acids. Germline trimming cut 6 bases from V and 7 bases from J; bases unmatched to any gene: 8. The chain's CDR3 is CASRNSGTGQPQHF. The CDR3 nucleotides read TGTGCCAGCAGAAACAGCGGGACAGGCCAGCCCCAGCATTTT.

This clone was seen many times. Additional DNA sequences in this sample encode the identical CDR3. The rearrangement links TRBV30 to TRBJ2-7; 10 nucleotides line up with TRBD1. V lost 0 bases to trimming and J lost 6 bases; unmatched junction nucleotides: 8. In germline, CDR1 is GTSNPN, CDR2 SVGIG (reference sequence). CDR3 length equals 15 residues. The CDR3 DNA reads TGTGCCTGGAGTGTACTAAGACAGGGGGCCGGCGAGCAGTACTTC. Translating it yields CAWSVLRQGAGEQYF. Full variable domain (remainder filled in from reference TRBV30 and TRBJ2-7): SQTIHQWPATLVQPVGSPLSLECTVEGTSNPNLYWYRQAAGRGLQLLFYSVGIGQISSEVPQNLSASRPQDRQFILSSKKLLLSDSGFYLCAWSVLRQGAGEQYFGPGTRLTVT.